This section outlines one TCR beta chain sequence together with its context. This CDR3 region has 18 residues. V trimming: 3 bases; J trimming: 4 bases; junction bases outside the gene matches: 10. CDR1 and CDR2 from the germline V gene are LGHDT and YNNKEL (reference sequence). The participants were between about 18 and 89 years old and came from some 23 US areas. Participants reported their clinical history, and cohort assignment relied on those reports. As processed by the authors: Amplification with reference gene primers provided the estimates of nucleated cell counts. Measured with immunoSEQ multiplex PCR; TCRdb has only the in-frame clones, and not every one. For V, J and clone size, that table is used; D and trimming come from the DNA. The sample has some 200,000 clones, just under 85% seen once. The entry originates in a study of blood T cell repertoires in COVID-19. About the study: The United States, Italy and Spain supplied acute and convalescent COVID-19 samples.

The sequence was obtained from a woman in her thirties or forties with acute COVID-19. This chain joins TRBV3-1 (or the pseudogene TRBV3-2) and TRBJ2-6, with 9 bases that match TRBD1. Input material: PBMCs or T cells enriched from blood (not recorded which). The CDR3 loop is CASSHLPGTGIGANVLTF. The CDR3 bases are TGTGCCAGCAGCCACCTTCCCGGGACAGGGATCGGGGCCAACGTCCTGACTTTC.